One sample yielded the 5 T cell receptor beta chains listed below, sequenced in a study of cytotoxic CD8 clonotypes in ibrutinib-treated CLL. The table came from immunoSEQ multiplex PCR; TCRdb's copy has only in-frame clones and leaves some out. The top ten hold over 6.5% of the sample, which has some 290,000 clones, more than 65% seen once. The sample consisted of PBMCs, taken before ibrutinib treatment. The receptors were gathered from a human donor with chronic lymphocytic leukemia.

The chain recombines TRBV19 with TRBJ2-5, with D maybe TRBD1 (6 bases). Germline CDR1 reads LNHDA; CDR2 reads SQIVND (reference sequence). The CDR3 is 13 residues long. Between the trimmed V and J ends, which lost 5 bases and 2 bases, there was a span of 9 bases. The DNA for the CDR3 is TGTGCCAGTAGTGTCGGACAGCAAGAGACCCAGTACTTC. The encoded protein is CASSVGQQETQYF.

The chain links TRBV9 to TRBJ1-2, with no clear D. Between the trimmed V and J ends, which lost 3 bases and 3 bases, there was a span of 15 bases. This CDR3 contains 15 residues. Per germline, CDR1 SGDLS and CDR2 YYNGEE. DNA of the CDR3: TGTGCCAGCAGCGGGCGGATGGTAGAGCACTATGGCTACACCTTC. This codes for CASSGRMVEHYGYTF.

The V and J genes are TRBV27 and TRBJ2-7, with D perhaps matching TRBD2 (6 bases). The germline V gene has CDR1 MNHEY and CDR2 SMNVEV (reference sequence). V was shortened by 0 bases and J by 5 bases, with 32 bases between the two germline ends. CDR3 size: 21 residues. CDR3 amino acids: CASSLSKGYFDSRRGRNEQYF. The CDR3 nucleotides read TGTGCCAGCAGTTTATCGAAGGGGTATTTTGACTCCAGGAGGGGAAGGAACGAGCAGTACTTC.

Only one count was recorded for this clone. The chain recombines TRBV30 with TRBJ1-2, with D possibly TRBD1 on 5 matching bases. CDR1 and CDR2 from the germline V gene are GTSNPN and SVGIG (reference sequence). There are 13 residues in the CDR3. Trimming stripped 0 bases from V and 13 bases from J, with 18 bases between. The CDR3 loop is CAWSVKGQARCTF. The CDR3 DNA reads as TGTGCCTGGAGTGTAAAGGGGCAGGCAAGGTGCACCTTC. The full variable domain, rest sourced from reference TRBV30 and TRBJ1-2, is SQTIHQWPATLVQPVGSPLSLECTVEGTSNPNLYWYRQAAGRGLQLLFYSVGIGQISSEVPQNLSASRPQDRQFILSSKKLLLSDSGFYLCAWSVKGQARCTFGSGTRLTVV.

This clone was detected only once. The chain carries TRBV19 and TRBJ2-3, with D perhaps TRBD2 (6 bases). CDR3 length equals 15 residues. The germline V gene has CDR1 LNHDA and CDR2 SQIVND (reference sequence). V was clipped by 6 bases and J by 0 bases, with 13 bases between them. CDR3 sequence (DNA): TGTGCCAGTAGCCGTAGCGGAACTAGCACAGATACGCAGTATTTT. This encodes CASSRSGTSTDTQYF.